This T cell receptor beta chain was sequenced for a study of identical twins. TCRdb analysed the 5' RACE reads with MiXCR anew, one entry per CDR3 protein. Of about 530,000 distinct CDR3 sequences listed, around 20% are singletons. Points from the study as a whole: Twins shared out-of-frame alpha sequences with excess low generation probability. The authors noted that invariant MAIT and iNKT cells could partly confound zero-insertion analyses.

On this clonotype itself: Its target is unknown.

This sample also belongs to another study, concerning yellow fever vaccine responses in identical twins.

Sequenced: CD4+ T cells sorted from blood. This TCR was sampled from a woman in her late teens or twenties in good health.

The CDR3 DNA reads as TGCAGTGCTGCGGGTCGGGCTAACACTGAAGCTTTCTTT. Protein product: CSAAGRANTEAFF. V usage is TRBV20-1 and J usage is TRBJ1-1; D gene uncertain. Germline lookup yields CDR1 DFQATT and CDR2 SNEGSKA (reference sequence). This CDR3 is 13 amino acids long. Trimming pared 5 bases from V and 2 bases from J, leaving 12 bases between.